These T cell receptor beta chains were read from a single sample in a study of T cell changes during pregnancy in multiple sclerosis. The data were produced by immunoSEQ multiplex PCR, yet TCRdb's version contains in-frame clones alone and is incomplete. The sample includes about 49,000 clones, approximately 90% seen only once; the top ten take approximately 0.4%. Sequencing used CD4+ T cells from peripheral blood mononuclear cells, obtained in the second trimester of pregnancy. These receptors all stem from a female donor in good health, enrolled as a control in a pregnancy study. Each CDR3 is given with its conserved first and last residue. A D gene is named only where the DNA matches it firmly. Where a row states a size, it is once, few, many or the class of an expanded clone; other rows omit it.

CDR3 protein: CASSPTLVRNTEAFF
CDR3 DNA: TGTGCCAGCAGCCCCACTCTCGTGCGGAACACTGAAGCTTTCTTT
D gene: NA
V gene: TRBV7-2
J gene: TRBJ1-1
clone size: NA

CDR3 protein: CASSQYSYNEQFF
CDR3 DNA: TGTGCCAGCTCACAATATTCCTACAATGAGCAGTTCTTC
D gene: NA
V gene: TRBV18
J gene: TRBJ2-1
clone size: NA

CDR3 protein: CAWSVRTGRAYNSPLHF
CDR3 DNA: TGTGCCTGGAGTGTAAGGACAGGGAGGGCCTATAATTCACCCCTCCACTTT
D gene: TRBD1
V gene: TRBV30
J gene: TRBJ1-6
clone size: NA

CDR3 protein: CASSPSVRTMPSYEQYF
CDR3 DNA: TGTGCCAGCAGCCCCAGCGTTAGGACAATGCCCTCCTACGAGCAGTACTTC
D gene: NA
V gene: TRBV9
J gene: TRBJ2-7
clone size: NA

CDR3 protein: CASSLAYRANYGYTF
CDR3 DNA: TGCGCCAGCAGCTTGGCTTACAGAGCTAACTATGGCTACACCTTC
D gene: NA
V gene: TRBV5-1
J gene: TRBJ1-2
clone size: NA

CDR3 protein: CASSQDWGQGDSSGNTIYF
CDR3 DNA: TGTGCCAGCAGCCAAGATTGGGGACAGGGGGACTCCTCTGGAAACACCATATATTTT
D gene: TRBD1
V gene: TRBV4-2
J gene: TRBJ1-3
clone size: NA

CDR3 protein: CAISDRGNNEKLFF
CDR3 DNA: TGTGCCATCAGTGACCGGGGTAATAATGAAAAACTGTTTTTT
D gene: NA
V gene: TRBV10-3
J gene: TRBJ1-4
clone size: NA

CDR3 protein: CSVELTPGGIGYTF
CDR3 DNA: TGCAGCGTTGAGTTAACGCCGGGGGGGATTGGCTACACCTTC
D gene: NA
V gene: TRBV29-1
J gene: TRBJ1-2
clone size: NA

CDR3 protein: CSGAGGYGYTF
CDR3 DNA: TGCAGCGGGGCGGGGGGCTATGGCTACACCTTC
D gene: NA
V gene: TRBV29-1
J gene: TRBJ1-2
clone size: NA

CDR3 protein: CATSIGTGATNEKLFF
CDR3 DNA: TGTGCCACCAGCATCGGGACGGGGGCAACTAATGAAAAACTGTTTTTT
D gene: NA
V gene: TRBV15
J gene: TRBJ1-4
clone size: NA

CDR3 protein: CASLQGLGSPLHF
CDR3 DNA: TGTGCCAGCCTACAGGGATTGGGTTCACCCCTCCACTTT
D gene: NA
V gene: TRBV2
J gene: TRBJ1-6
clone size: once

CDR3 protein: CASASPSGTRLYEQYF
CDR3 DNA: TGTGCTAGTGCTTCACCCTCAGGAACCAGGTTATACGAGCAGTACTTC
D gene: NA
V gene: TRBV12-5
J gene: TRBJ2-7
clone size: NA

CDR3 protein: CASSLVAGLARNEQFF
CDR3 DNA: TGTGCCAGCAGCCTGGTGGCGGGACTAGCGAGAAATGAGCAGTTCTTC
D gene: TRBD2
V gene: TRBV7-2
J gene: TRBJ2-1
clone size: NA

CDR3 protein: CASSSQTSREQYF
CDR3 DNA: TGTGCCAGCAGCTCACAGACTAGCCGGGAGCAGTACTTC
D gene: TRBD2
V gene: TRBV7-9
J gene: TRBJ2-7
clone size: once

CDR3 protein: CAISEGQGSYNEQFF
CDR3 DNA: TGTGCCATCAGTGAGGGACAGGGATCCTACAATGAGCAGTTCTTC
D gene: TRBD1
V gene: TRBV10-3
J gene: TRBJ2-1
clone size: NA

CDR3 protein: CASGSPGTGVGEQFF
CDR3 DNA: TGTGCTAGTGGTTCCCCCGGGACAGGGGTAGGTGAGCAGTTCTTC
D gene: TRBD1
V gene: TRBV12-5
J gene: TRBJ2-1
clone size: NA

CDR3 protein: CASSVGVGGAKETQYF
CDR3 DNA: TGTGCCAGCAGCGTAGGGGTCGGGGGGGCCAAAGAGACCCAGTACTTC
D gene: TRBD2
V gene: TRBV9
J gene: TRBJ2-5
clone size: NA

CDR3 protein: CASSYRTGSYNSPLHF
CDR3 DNA: TGTGCCAGCAGTTACCGGACAGGGTCCTATAATTCACCCCTCCACTTT
D gene: TRBD1
V gene: TRBV6-5
J gene: TRBJ1-6
clone size: NA

CDR3 protein: CASSSRQGRGTEAFF
CDR3 DNA: TGTGCCAGCTCATCGCGACAGGGGCGAGGCACTGAAGCTTTCTTT
D gene: TRBD1
V gene: TRBV18
J gene: TRBJ1-1
clone size: once

CDR3 protein: CASSLTSGVNTGELFF
CDR3 DNA: TGTGCCAGCAGCTTGACTAGCGGGGTGAACACCGGGGAGCTGTTTTTT
D gene: TRBD2
V gene: TRBV7-2
J gene: TRBJ2-2
clone size: NA

CDR3 protein: CASSVGSGNKPQHF
CDR3 DNA: TGTGCCAGCAGCGTAGGATCCGGGAATAAGCCCCAGCATTTT
D gene: NA
V gene: TRBV9
J gene: TRBJ1-5
clone size: NA

CDR3 protein: CASSLGRETEAFF
CDR3 DNA: TGTGCCAGCAGTCTCGGGAGGGAGACTGAAGCTTTCTTT
D gene: NA
V gene: TRBV25-1
J gene: TRBJ1-1
clone size: NA

CDR3 protein: CASSASRDYGYTF
CDR3 DNA: TGTGCCAGCAGTGCCTCCAGGGACTATGGCTACACCTTC
D gene: NA
V gene: TRBV6-1
J gene: TRBJ1-2
clone size: NA